Each of the 14 T cell receptor beta chains below was sequenced from the same sample in a study of T cell responses to AZD1222 COVID-19 vaccine. The data were produced by immunoSEQ multiplex PCR, yet TCRdb's version contains in-frame clones alone and is incomplete. In the table there are 100,000 to 150,000 clones, 85% of which are singletons. The specimen comprised peripheral blood, sampled 28 days after the second AZD1222 dose. The receptor source for this set is an adult who received the AZD1222 COVID-19 vaccine.

The gene calls are TRBV18 and TRBJ1-4; D is possibly TRBD1 (5 bases). This CDR3 region has 14 residues. The germline V and J ends were trimmed by 0 bases and 6 bases, with 8 bases remaining between them. Germline CDR1 is KGHSH and CDR2 is LQKENI. The DNA for the CDR3 is TGTGCCAGCTCACCACCCCAGGGAGATGAAAAACTGTTTTTT. This codes for CASSPPQGDEKLFF.

The V gene is TRBV10-1, the J gene TRBJ2-2, with 7 bases matching TRBD2. The CDR3 is made up of 14 amino acids. With 3 bases clipped from V and 9 bases from J, the junction kept 7 bases outside the gene matches. Germline V CDR1 and CDR2: WNHNN, SYGVQD (reference sequence). CDR3 DNA sequence: TGCGCCAGCAGTGATGGGAGGGATCCACGGGAGCTGTTTTTT. It yields the protein CASSDGRDPRELFF.

This chain joins TRBV5-1 and TRBJ2-1; a weak D match, TRBD1 (5 bases). Germline assignment: CDR1 SGHRS and CDR2 YFSETQ. The V and J ends lost 4 bases and 3 bases respectively, with 17 bases between them. This CDR3 has 16 amino acids. CDR3 sequence reads: CASSQGGPAVYNEQFF. The DNA of the CDR3 is TGCGCCAGCAGCCAGGGTGGGCCAGCAGTCTACAATGAGCAGTTCTTC.

V usage is TRBV28 and J usage is TRBJ2-3; TRBD2 matches 7 bases. The CDR3 runs to 15 residues. J gave up 2 bases and V 7 bases, and 9 bases lay outside the gene matches. Germline CDR1 is MDHEN and CDR2 is SYDVKM. Written as DNA, the CDR3 is TGTGCCAGCACTCACTCGGGGGGAATCACAGATACGCAGTATTTT. Its translation: CASTHSGGITDTQYF.

The chain employs TRBV7-2 and TRBJ2-1; 14 positions agree with TRBD2. Germline lookup yields CDR1 SGHTA and CDR2 FQGNSA. This CDR3 is 15 amino acids long. Trimming at V came to 5 bases and at J to 8 bases, leaving 5 bases not matched to a gene. CDR3 DNA sequence: TGTGCCAGCAGCCTGACTAGCGGGGGGGCTGATGAGCAGTTCTTC. Its translation: CASSLTSGGADEQFF.

The J gene is TRBJ2-2, the V gene TRBV7-9; 7 bases are a match to TRBD1. V was clipped by 1 base and J by 1 base; unmatched bases: 6. The CDR3 runs to 17 residues. Germline-derived CDR1 and CDR2 are SEHNR and FQNEAQ (reference sequence). In DNA, the CDR3 is TGTGCCAGCAGCTTAGTGGGACAGCTTTTGAACACCGGGGAGCTGTTTTTT. It encodes CASSLVGQLLNTGELFF.

The rearrangement joins TRBV5-1 to TRBJ2-3, with 7 bases identical to TRBD2. Unmatched junction bases numbered 9, after V lost 1 base and J lost 7 bases. CDR3 length equals 15 residues. Germline CDR1 is SGHRS and CDR2 is YFSETQ. The CDR3 nucleotides are TGCGCCAGCAGCTTGTTGTGGGGGGGAGTTCATACGCAGTATTTT. This encodes CASSLLWGGVHTQYF.

This rearrangement joins TRBV10-3 to TRBJ2-1; perhaps D is TRBD1 or TRBD2 (6 bases each). This CDR3 spans 17 amino acids. Trimming stripped 0 bases from V and 4 bases from J, with 16 bases between. Germline loops: CDR1 ENHRY, CDR2 SYGVKD. CDR3 sequence reads: CAISESGGRGRYNEQFF. The CDR3 DNA reads as TGTGCCATCAGTGAGTCAGGGGGGCGGGGCCGGTACAATGAGCAGTTCTTC.

The chain employs TRBV6-5 and TRBJ2-2; 7 bases map to TRBD1. The CDR3 runs to 15 residues. The germline V gene has CDR1 MNHEY and CDR2 SVGAGI. V was pared by 2 bases and J by 7 bases, with 7 bases of the junction left unmatched. CDR3 residues: CASSYQGQPFGELFF. The DNA of the CDR3 is TGTGCCAGCAGTTACCAGGGACAGCCGTTCGGGGAGCTGTTTTTT.

The gene calls are TRBV19 and TRBJ1-5; no firm D call. V lost 5 bases and J lost 7, with 18 bases in between. CDR3 size: 15 residues. The germline CDR1 and CDR2 sequences are LNHDA and SQIVND (reference sequence). CDR3 coding DNA: TGTGCCAGTAGTGAGGTTGAGGGTTATTACCAGCCCCAGCATTTT. Its translation: CASSEVEGYYQPQHF. Filled out from reference TRBV19 and TRBJ1-5, the complete variable domain reads DGGITQSPKYLFRKEGQNVTLSCEQNLNHDAMYWYRQDPGQGLRLIYYSQIVNDFQKGDIAEGYSVSREKKESFPLTVTSAQKNPTAFYLCASSEVEGYYQPQHFGDGTRLSIL.

This chain's CDR3 is CASSGTTGTDTQYF. In DNA, the CDR3 is TGTGCCAGCAGTGGGACTACCGGGACAGATACGCAGTATTTT. The chain recombines TRBV28 with TRBJ2-3, with 7 bases fitting TRBD2. Per germline, CDR1 MDHEN and CDR2 SYDVKM. V shed 5 bases and J 3 bases; nucleotides not matched to a gene: 5. This CDR3 region has 14 residues.

The CDR3, as DNA: TGCGCCAGCAGCCAGGAGACAGTCCTCCTAGACGAGCAGTACTTC. It translates to CASSQETVLLDEQYF. J is TRBJ2-7 and V is TRBV4-1; D perhaps matches TRBD1 (5 bases). V lost 3 bases to trimming and J lost 5 bases, with 17 bases between them. The CDR3 extends over 15 amino acids. The germline gives CDR1 MGHRA, CDR2 YSYEKL.

This clone showed up just once. The chain is built from TRBV5-1 and TRBJ2-2; D gene unclear. Germline V gives CDR1 SGHRS, CDR2 YFSETQ. V was clipped by 0 bases and J by 0 bases, with 12 bases between them. The CDR3 is made up of 17 amino acids. The CDR3 spells CASSLASTSANTGELFF. CDR3 DNA sequence: TGCGCCAGCAGCTTGGCCTCTACATCCGCGAACACCGGGGAGCTGTTTTTT.

The rearrangement uses TRBV7-9 and TRBJ1-1; D not resolved. V lost 4 bases and J 3 bases, leaving 15 bases between the germline ends. The V gene's germline CDR1 is SEHNR and CDR2 FQNEAQ (reference sequence). The CDR3 loop spans 15 amino acids. In nucleotides, the CDR3 is TGTGCCAGCAGCTCTGAGTCTGTCGGGGACACTGAAGCTTTCTTT. This codes for CASSSESVGDTEAFF.